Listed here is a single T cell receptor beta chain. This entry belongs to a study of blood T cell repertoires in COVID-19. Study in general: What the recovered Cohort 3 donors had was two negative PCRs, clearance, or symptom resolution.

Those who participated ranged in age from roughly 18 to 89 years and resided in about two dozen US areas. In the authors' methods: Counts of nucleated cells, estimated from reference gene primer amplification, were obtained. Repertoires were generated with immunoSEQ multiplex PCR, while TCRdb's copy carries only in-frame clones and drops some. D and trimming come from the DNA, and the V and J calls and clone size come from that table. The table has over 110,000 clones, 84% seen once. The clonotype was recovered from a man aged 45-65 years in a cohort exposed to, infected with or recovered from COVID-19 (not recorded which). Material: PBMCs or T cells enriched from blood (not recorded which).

CDR3 protein: CASSLPFYNTGELFF. The CDR3 region has the DNA TGTGCCAGCAGCTTACCGTTCTATAACACCGGGGAGCTGTTTTTT. J is TRBJ2-2 and V is TRBV7-8, with no clear D. The ends were cut back, 2 bases at V and 2 bases at J, with 9 bases in the middle. Germline assignment: CDR1 SGHVS and CDR2 FQNEAQ. The CDR3 is 15 residues long.